A selection of T cell receptor beta chains follows, all from one sample in a study of blood T cell repertoires in COVID-19. Assay used: immunoSEQ multiplex PCR; TCRdb lists only in-frame clones, some missing. The sample consists of roughly 410,000 clones, around 87% of them appearing once. Sequencing used peripheral blood. The receptors here all came from a woman aged 60-70 years with COVID-19, enrolled during active disease. CDR3s include the opening cysteine and the closing phenylalanine or tryptophan. A D gene is named only where the DNA matches it firmly. Clone sizes are given selectively: once, few, many, or a class where the clone is expanded.

CDR3aa: CASAPSWTKSSYEQYF
CDR3nt: TGCGCCAGCGCCCCGTCCTGGACTAAGAGCTCCTACGAGCAGTACTTC
j_gene: TRBJ2-7
d_gene: NA
abundance: few
v_gene: TRBV5-1

CDR3aa: CASSLELAGVGEQFF
CDR3nt: TGTGCCAGCAGCTTGGAGCTAGCGGGGGTGGGTGAGCAGTTCTTC
j_gene: TRBJ2-1
d_gene: TRBD2
abundance: NA
v_gene: TRBV5-5

CDR3aa: CASSLDRVSNKAFF
CDR3nt: TGTGCCAGCAGCTTAGACAGGGTGTCGAATAAAGCTTTCTTT
j_gene: TRBJ1-1
d_gene: NA
abundance: once
v_gene: TRBV11-2

CDR3aa: CASSLSGASQETQYF
CDR3nt: TGTGCCAGCAGTTTATCCGGTGCGTCCCAAGAGACCCAGTACTTC
j_gene: TRBJ2-5
d_gene: NA
abundance: NA
v_gene: TRBV28

CDR3aa: CASGARGGNQPQHF
CDR3nt: TGTGCCTCCGGAGCCAGGGGGGGCAATCAGCCCCAGCATTTT
j_gene: TRBJ1-5
d_gene: TRBD1
abundance: few
v_gene: TRBV24-1

CDR3aa: CATNGGGNTGELFF
CDR3nt: TGTGCCACTAACGGCGGTGGAAACACCGGGGAGCTGTTTTTT
j_gene: TRBJ2-2
d_gene: NA
abundance: NA
v_gene: TRBV15

CDR3aa: CASSQGQGGTGELFF
CDR3nt: TGTGCCAGCAGCCAAGGCCAAGGGGGAACCGGGGAGCTGTTTTTT
j_gene: TRBJ2-2
d_gene: NA
abundance: NA
v_gene: TRBV4-2

CDR3aa: CSVEEGGAEGYTF
CDR3nt: TGCAGCGTTGAAGAGGGCGGGGCGGAAGGCTACACCTTC
j_gene: TRBJ1-2
d_gene: NA
abundance: NA
v_gene: TRBV29-1

CDR3aa: CASSLVTIGTGELFF
CDR3nt: TGTGCCAGCAGCTTAGTAACGATCGGTACCGGGGAGCTGTTTTTT
j_gene: TRBJ2-2
d_gene: NA
abundance: NA
v_gene: TRBV11-2

CDR3aa: CASSSSAGLGQPQHF
CDR3nt: TGTGCCAGCAGTTCTTCCGCAGGGTTGGGTCAGCCCCAGCATTTT
j_gene: TRBJ1-5
d_gene: NA
abundance: NA
v_gene: TRBV6-5

CDR3aa: CASSYRVVPGELFF
CDR3nt: TGTGCCAGCAGTTATCGGGTCGTCCCCGGGGAGCTGTTTTTT
j_gene: TRBJ2-2
d_gene: NA
abundance: NA
v_gene: TRBV6-5

CDR3aa: CASSPRTLRGQETQYF
CDR3nt: TGCGCCAGCAGCCCGAGGACGTTGCGGGGGCAAGAGACCCAGTACTTC
j_gene: TRBJ2-5
d_gene: TRBD2
abundance: NA
v_gene: TRBV4-1

CDR3aa: CASRTGQSNTEAFF
CDR3nt: TGTGCCAGCAGGACAGGACAGTCGAACACTGAAGCTTTCTTT
j_gene: TRBJ1-1
d_gene: NA
abundance: NA
v_gene: TRBV2

CDR3aa: CASSPRTSGGFYNEQFF
CDR3nt: TGTGCCAGCAGTCCGAGGACTAGCGGGGGTTTCTACAATGAGCAGTTCTTC
j_gene: TRBJ2-1
d_gene: TRBD2
abundance: NA
v_gene: TRBV28

CDR3aa: CATSRDSRGRGTEAFF
CDR3nt: TGTGCCACCAGCAGAGATAGCAGGGGGCGCGGCACTGAAGCTTTCTTT
j_gene: TRBJ1-1
d_gene: TRBD1
abundance: NA
v_gene: TRBV15

CDR3aa: CASSLIVAAGANVLTF
CDR3nt: TGTGCCAGCAGCTTAATCGTGGCAGCGGGGGCCAACGTCCTGACTTTC
j_gene: TRBJ2-6
d_gene: NA
abundance: NA
v_gene: TRBV7-3

CDR3aa: CASSLGGGEDEKLFF
CDR3nt: TGTGCCAGCAGCTTAGGCGGAGGGGAGGATGAAAAACTGTTTTTT
j_gene: TRBJ1-4
d_gene: NA
abundance: NA
v_gene: TRBV13

CDR3aa: CSVERRAATEAFF
CDR3nt: TGCAGCGTTGAGAGGAGGGCCGCCACTGAAGCTTTCTTT
j_gene: TRBJ1-1
d_gene: NA
abundance: few
v_gene: TRBV29-1

CDR3aa: CASSPGQRNQPQHF
CDR3nt: TGCGCCAGCAGCCCGGGACAACGCAATCAGCCCCAGCATTTT
j_gene: TRBJ1-5
d_gene: NA
abundance: NA
v_gene: TRBV5-1

CDR3aa: CASSPAVTTNEKLFF
CDR3nt: TGTGCCAGCAGCCCAGCGGTGACAACTAATGAAAAACTGTTTTTT
j_gene: TRBJ1-4
d_gene: NA
abundance: NA
v_gene: TRBV4-2

CDR3aa: CASRTVAATNEKLFF
CDR3nt: TGTGCCAGCAGGACAGTGGCAGCAACTAATGAAAAACTGTTTTTT
j_gene: TRBJ1-4
d_gene: NA
abundance: NA
v_gene: TRBV27

CDR3aa: CASSRDSSTDTQYF
CDR3nt: TGTGCCAGCAGCAGGGACTCTAGCACAGATACGCAGTATTTT
j_gene: TRBJ2-3
d_gene: NA
abundance: NA
v_gene: TRBV2

CDR3aa: CASRLTGELFF
CDR3nt: TGTGCCAGCAGACTGACCGGGGAGCTGTTTTTT
j_gene: TRBJ2-2
d_gene: NA
abundance: NA
v_gene: TRBV7-3

CDR3aa: CTSSQARGTGGRAFF
CDR3nt: TGCACCAGCAGCCAAGCCCGAGGGACAGGGGGCCGAGCTTTCTTT
j_gene: TRBJ1-1
d_gene: NA
abundance: NA
v_gene: TRBV1

CDR3aa: CASSRPGLAGGKLNEQFF
CDR3nt: TGTGCCAGCAGCCGGCCGGGACTAGCGGGGGGAAAGCTCAATGAGCAGTTCTTC
j_gene: TRBJ2-1
d_gene: TRBD2
abundance: NA
v_gene: TRBV5-4

CDR3aa: CASSPLQGYSNQPQHF
CDR3nt: TGTGCCAGCAGCCCGCTACAGGGATATAGCAATCAGCCCCAGCATTTT
j_gene: TRBJ1-5
d_gene: NA
abundance: NA
v_gene: TRBV7-8

CDR3aa: CASSYRESNTEAFF
CDR3nt: TGTGCCAGCAGTTATCGGGAGTCGAACACTGAAGCTTTCTTT
j_gene: TRBJ1-1
d_gene: NA
abundance: NA
v_gene: TRBV6-5

CDR3aa: CASGQSYGYTF
CDR3nt: TGTGCCTCGGGACAAAGCTATGGCTACACCTTC
j_gene: TRBJ1-2
d_gene: NA
abundance: NA
v_gene: TRBV10-3

CDR3aa: CASSGQNNSPLHF
CDR3nt: TGCGCCAGCTCGGGACAGAATAATTCACCCCTCCACTTT
j_gene: TRBJ1-6
d_gene: TRBD1
abundance: NA
v_gene: TRBV10-2

CDR3aa: CASSPPPRGASSYEQYF
CDR3nt: TGTGCCAGCAGCCCTCCCCCTCGGGGGGCTAGCTCCTACGAGCAGTACTTC
j_gene: TRBJ2-7
d_gene: NA
abundance: NA
v_gene: TRBV3-1/TRBV3-2

CDR3aa: CASSLWGTTNYGYTF
CDR3nt: TGTGCCAGCAGCTTGTGGGGGACAACGAACTATGGCTACACCTTC
j_gene: TRBJ1-2
d_gene: NA
abundance: NA
v_gene: TRBV7-6